These 27 T cell receptor beta chains share one sample of origin, sequenced in a study of molecular identifiers for immune sequencing clone quantification. TCRdb re-derived calls from the PCR reads in MiXCR, one entry per CDR3 protein. The sample lists about 640,000 distinct CDR3 sequences; about 20% were seen once. The source material was naive CD8+ T cells from blood, with Jurkat cell RNA spiked in. Subset described: FACS-sorted CD8+CD4-CCR7+CD45RA+ naive T cells. The source of these receptors is a human donor in good health. Some libraries in this study had Jurkat cell RNA spiked in.

This clonotype was observed many times. CDR3 region: CASSPAGTRSSGNTIYF. The CDR3, as DNA: TGTGCCAGCAGCCCTGCCGGGACACGGAGCTCTGGAAACACCATATATTTT. This rearrangement joins TRBV7-6 to TRBJ1-3; possibly TRBD1 for D (6 bases). There are 17 residues in the CDR3. From germline, CDR1 is SGHVS and CDR2 FNYEAQ. With 5 bases removed from V and 0 bases from J, the gap between germline ends came to 17 bases. Complete variable domain (other parts from reference TRBV7-6 and TRBJ1-3): GAGVSQSPRYKVTKRGQDVALRCDPISGHVSLYWYRQALGQGPEFLTYFNYEAQQDKSGLPNDRFSAERPEGSISTLTIQRTEQRDSAMYRCASSPAGTRSSGNTIYFGEGSWLTVV.

This clonotype showed up many times. This rearrangement joins TRBV11-2 to TRBJ2-3, with 7 bases that match TRBD1. The ends lost 5 bases at V and 3 bases at J; junction bases unmatched: 11. Per the germline V gene, CDR1 is SGHAT and CDR2 is FQNNGV. The CDR3 contains 16 residues. For the CDR3, the DNA is TGTGCCAGCAGCCCGGAGACAGGGCAAGGAACAGATACGCAGTATTTT. Its protein is CASSPETGQGTDTQYF.

Worth noting for this clonotype: This may be a read error: a much more frequent sequence differs by one nucleotide. The chain recombines TRBV15 with TRBJ1-1; tentatively, D is TRBD1 (6 bases). The CDR3 spans 17 residues. The germline gives CDR1 LNHNV, CDR2 YYDKDF (reference sequence). V was cut by 1 base and J by 4 bases, with 19 bases left in between. This chain's CDR3 is CATSRGGSGGWGTEAFF. CDR3 coding DNA: TGTGCCACCAGCAGAGGCGGAAGCGGGGGCTGGGGCACTGAAGCTTTCTTT. Full variable domain (missing parts from reference TRBV15 and TRBJ1-1): DAMVIQNPRYQVTQFGKPVTLSCSQTLNHNVMYWYQQKSSQAPKLLFHYYDKDFNNEADTPDNFQSRRPNTSFCFLDIRSPGLGDTAMYLCATSRGGSGGWGTEAFFGQGTRLTVV.

CDR3 sequence: CASSLHAVTYEQYF. The CDR3 DNA reads as TGTGCCAGCAGCCTTCACGCGGTAACCTACGAGCAGTACTTC. The gene calls are TRBV7-2 and TRBJ2-7; D gene uncertain. Per germline, CDR1 SGHTA and CDR2 FQGNSA. V lost 5 bases and J 2 bases, leaving 13 bases between the germline ends. This CDR3 contains 14 residues.

This clonotype was observed many times. CDR3: CASSLSGLGYEQYF. The CDR3 region has the DNA TGTGCCAGCAGTTTATCAGGGTTGGGTTACGAGCAGTACTTC. The chain uses TRBV27 and TRBJ2-7; D gene uncertain. Trimming took 0 bases from V and 4 from J, leaving 10 bases between them. The CDR3 runs 14 residues. Per germline, CDR1 MNHEY and CDR2 SMNVEV (reference sequence).

This clonotype was picked up many times. The CDR3 DNA follows: TGCGCCAGCAGCCAAGACGCGGGGACGAACTATGGCTACACCTTC. Translating gives CASSQDAGTNYGYTF. The chain recombines TRBV4-3 with TRBJ1-2; the D gene is possibly TRBD1 (5 bases). V gave up 0 bases and J gave up 2 bases, with 10 bases separating them. From germline, CDR1 is LGHNA and CDR2 YSLEER. The CDR3 spans 15 residues.

There are many counts of this clonotype. The J gene is TRBJ1-1, the V gene TRBV27; the match to TRBD1 covers 12 bases. The CDR3 has 18 amino acids. Germline-derived CDR1 and CDR2 are MNHEY and SMNVEV (reference sequence). Trimming removed 0 bases from V and 4 bases from J; junction bases left unmatched: 9. The CDR3 sequence is CASSLSLGTGGRGTEAFF. CDR3 in DNA: TGTGCCAGCAGTTTATCCCTCGGGACAGGGGGCAGAGGCACTGAAGCTTTCTTT.

This clonotype showed up just once. This may be a read error, as it is one base from a much larger clone. The chain carries TRBV12-5 and TRBJ1-2; D unclear. Germline CDR1 reads LGHNT; CDR2 reads FRNRAP. The CDR3 contains 13 residues. The CDR3 sequence: CASGLWENYGYAF. The CDR3 nucleotides are TGTGCTAGTGGTTTATGGGAGAACTATGGCTACGCCTTC.

This chain uses TRBV12-3 or TRBV12-4 with TRBJ1-1, with unresolved D. Trimming shortened V by 2 bases and J by 0 bases, and 10 bases separated the two germline ends. The CDR3 sequence is 15 residues long. This CDR3 is CASSLPQILNTEAFF. DNA of the CDR3: TGTGCCAGCAGTTTACCACAGATATTGAACACTGAAGCTTTCTTT.

This chain links TRBV19 with TRBJ1-1; 7 bases fit TRBD1. CDR1 is LNHDA and CDR2 is SQIVND in the germline V gene (reference sequence). This CDR3 has 14 residues. Trimming cost V 7 bases and J 2 bases; bases outside gene matches: 7. CDR3 coding DNA: TGTGCCAGTACCACCGGGACAGCAAACACTGAAGCTTTCTTT. This sequence encodes CASTTGTANTEAFF.

In this sample, this clonotype turned up many times. The chain employs TRBV5-1 and TRBJ2-3; D unresolved. V dropped 2 bases and J dropped 0 bases, with 13 bases sitting between them. CDR1 and CDR2 from the germline V gene are SGHRS and YFSETQ. This CDR3 has 16 amino acids. CDR3 protein: CASSFYLTHSTDTQYF. As DNA, the CDR3 is TGCGCCAGCAGCTTCTATCTCACGCATAGCACAGATACGCAGTATTTT.

This clonotype was recorded at least ten times. J is TRBJ2-3 and V is TRBV7-9, with TRBD1 matching over 10 bases. This CDR3 spans 19 amino acids. The V segment lost 7 bases and the J segment 0 bases; nucleotides outside the gene matches: 16. Germline V gene sequence: CDR1 SEHNR, CDR2 FQNEAQ (reference sequence). The CDR3 DNA is TGTGCCAGCACTCGTTCGGACAGGGGGATTGTGAGGAGCACAGATACGCAGTATTTT. Its protein is CASTRSDRGIVRSTDTQYF.

Points on this clonotype: One end of the junction fails to match germline, which may point to a read error. The chain carries TRBV12-3 or TRBV12-4 and TRBJ1-1, with D unclear. This CDR3 is built from 15 residues. The CDR3 spells CASSLDSSVNTGALF. The CDR3 DNA is TGTGCCAGCAGTTTAGATTCTTCCGTAAACACTGGAGCTCTCTTT.

The table lists this clonotype with many counts. V and J are TRBV7-9 and TRBJ2-2; TRBD2 is a possible D gene (5 bases). V lost 7 bases, J lost 0 bases, and 9 bases lay in between. The CDR3 sequence is 14 residues long. Looked up from germline, CDR1 is SEHNR and CDR2 is FQNEAQ (reference sequence). The CDR3 protein is CASTGNPNTGELFF. In DNA form, the CDR3 reads TGTGCCAGCACGGGGAACCCGAACACCGGGGAGCTGTTTTTT.

This clonotype was recorded many times. The gene calls are TRBV6-6 and TRBJ2-7; a possible D gene is TRBD1 (6 bases). V dropped 0 bases and J dropped 1 base, with 7 bases sitting between them. The V gene's germline CDR1 is MNHNY and CDR2 SVGAGI (reference sequence). This CDR3 is built from 14 residues. CDR3 sequence: CASSYSDSSYEQYF. The CDR3 nucleotides read TGTGCCAGCAGTTACTCGGACAGTTCCTACGAGCAGTACTTC.

This clonotype showed up just a few times. The genes are TRBV7-9 and TRBJ2-1, with TRBD1 matching 9 bases. Germline assignment: CDR1 SEHNR and CDR2 FQNEAQ (reference sequence). The CDR3 length is 20 residues. With V trimmed by 1 base and J by 4 bases, 17 bases remained unmatched. CDR3 region: CASSLVPGTGFSTQYNEQFF. The DNA of the CDR3 is TGTGCCAGCAGCTTAGTTCCCGGGACAGGGTTTTCGACCCAATACAATGAGCAGTTCTTC.

This clonotype was detected many times. CDR3 loop: CASSFPGQGAMNTEAFF. The CDR3 nucleotides are TGTGCCAGCAGCTTCCCCGGCCAGGGAGCCATGAACACTGAAGCTTTCTTT. The chain joins TRBV5-5 to TRBJ1-1; possible D gene TRBD1, 5 bases. Germline V gene data show CDR1 as SGHKS and CDR2 as YYEKEE (reference sequence). V shed 2 bases and J shed 0 bases, with 17 bases lying between them. The CDR3 is 17 amino acids.

This clonotype was recorded at least ten times. V is TRBV27 and J is TRBJ1-6; D remains unclear. The V end was cut by 5 bases, the J end by 10 bases, with 18 bases between. CDR3 length: 15 residues. Germline V gene data show CDR1 as MNHEY and CDR2 as SMNVEV (reference sequence). The DNA of the CDR3 is TGTGCCAGCAGTGCCCGACTGGGAGTTTTGTCACCCCTCCACTTT. As protein: CASSARLGVLSPLHF.

This clonotype appeared a few times. DNA of the CDR3: TGCAGTGCTAGGGAGAGACAGGGGGCGCGGGAGACCCAGTACTTC. Amino acids: CSARERQGARETQYF. The J gene is TRBJ2-5, the V gene TRBV20-1; 10 bases fit TRBD1. The germline gives CDR1 DFQATT, CDR2 SNEGSKA (reference sequence). Unmatched junction bases numbered 9, after V lost 3 bases and J lost 5 bases. The CDR3 runs 15 residues.

This clonotype was seen more than once but under ten times. The chain links TRBV7-2 to TRBJ2-2; no clear D gene. There are 15 residues in the CDR3. The germline V gene has CDR1 SGHTA and CDR2 FQGNSA. V shed 5 bases and J shed 3 bases, with 13 bases lying between them. This chain's CDR3 is CASSPSAPYTGELFF. The CDR3 region has the DNA TGTGCCAGCAGCCCTTCTGCCCCCTACACCGGGGAGCTGTTTTTT.

This clonotype occurred a few times. V is TRBV6-2 or TRBV6-3 and J is TRBJ1-1; a weak D match, TRBD1 (5 bases). CDR1 MNHEY and CDR2 SVGEGT come from the germline V gene. The CDR3 extends over 13 amino acids. Trimming pared 4 bases from V and 8 bases from J, leaving 14 bases between. Here the CDR3 DNA reads TGTGCCAGCAGTTCCGGACATCCTTTGGAAGCTTTCTTT. Encoded protein: CASSSGHPLEAFF.

This clonotype came up a few times. Since no conserved phenylalanine or tryptophan closes the CDR3, a read error is the likely cause. The J gene is TRBJ2-3, the V gene TRBV3-1, with D uncertain. The CDR3 is made up of 15 amino acids. V gave up 1 base and J gave up 5 bases, with 13 bases separating them. Germline V lookup: CDR1 LGHDT, CDR2 YNNKEL (reference sequence). The CDR3 region is CASSQVRQLQDTQYL. The CDR3 DNA follows: TGTGCCAGCAGCCAAGTAAGGCAGCTACAAGATACGCAGTATCTT.

This chain uses TRBV5-6 with TRBJ2-7; the D call may be TRBD1 or TRBD2 (6 bases each). Germline lookup yields CDR1 SGHDT and CDR2 YYEEEE. The V end lost 5 bases, the J end lost 4 bases, and 28 bases lay between the germline ends. The CDR3 sequence is 18 residues long. CDR3 amino acids: CASRDGGTAGKVEYEQYF. CDR3 sequence (DNA): TGTGCCAGCAGGGATGGGGGCACGGCGGGAAAGGTGGAGTACGAGCAGTACTTC.

V gene TRBV5-4 combines with J gene TRBJ2-2; 9 nucleotides line up with TRBD1. Germline V gene lookup returns CDR1 SGHNT and CDR2 YYREEE (reference sequence). J gave up 1 base and V 5 bases, and 6 bases lay outside the gene matches. The CDR3 has 16 amino acids. The CDR3 spells CASSQGTGRNTGELFF. In DNA, the CDR3 is TGTGCCAGCAGTCAGGGGACAGGGCGGAACACCGGGGAGCTGTTTTTT.

This clonotype has a count of ten or more. In nucleotides, the CDR3 is TGTGCCAGCAGTTACTCGAAGGAGCAGTACTTC. Protein product: CASSYSKEQYF. The V call is TRBV6-2 or TRBV6-3, the J call TRBJ2-7; D remains ambiguous. Germline assignment: CDR1 MNHEY and CDR2 SVGEGT. This CDR3 is 11 amino acids long. Between the trimmed V and J ends, which lost 0 bases and 7 bases, there was a span of 4 bases.

V is TRBV6-6 and J is TRBJ1-1, with TRBD1 matching over 9 bases. In germline, CDR1 is MNHNY, CDR2 SVGAGI (reference sequence). Germline trimming cut 6 bases from V and 4 bases from J; bases unmatched to any gene: 9. This CDR3 has 15 amino acids. CDR3 in DNA: TGTGCCAGCAGACAGGGGGCCCTCTCGGTCACTGAAGCTTTCTTT. It is translated as CASRQGALSVTEAFF.

This clonotype was seen repeatedly, ten times or more. The chain uses TRBV6-5 and TRBJ2-3; TRBD2 matches at 7 bases. The CDR3 is 17 amino acids. V lost 6 bases and J lost 5; bases outside the gene matches: 17. Germline V gene data show CDR1 as MNHEY and CDR2 as SVGAGI. The CDR3 sequence: CASSKAGTTVVGDTQYF. CDR3 sequence (DNA): TGTGCCAGCAGCAAAGCCGGGACTACCGTGGTTGGAGATACGCAGTATTTT.